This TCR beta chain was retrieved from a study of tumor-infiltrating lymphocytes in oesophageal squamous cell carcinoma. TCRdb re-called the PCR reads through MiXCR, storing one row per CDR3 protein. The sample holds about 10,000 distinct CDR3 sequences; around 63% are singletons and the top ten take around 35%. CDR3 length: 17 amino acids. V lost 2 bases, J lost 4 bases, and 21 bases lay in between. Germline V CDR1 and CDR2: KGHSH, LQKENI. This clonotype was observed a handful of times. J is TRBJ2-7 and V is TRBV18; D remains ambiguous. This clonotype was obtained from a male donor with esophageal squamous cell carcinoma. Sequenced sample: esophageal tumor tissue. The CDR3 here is CASSPTIPEKPGYEQYF. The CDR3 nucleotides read TGTGCCAGCTCACCAACGATTCCCGAAAAACCGGGTTACGAGCAGTACTTC.